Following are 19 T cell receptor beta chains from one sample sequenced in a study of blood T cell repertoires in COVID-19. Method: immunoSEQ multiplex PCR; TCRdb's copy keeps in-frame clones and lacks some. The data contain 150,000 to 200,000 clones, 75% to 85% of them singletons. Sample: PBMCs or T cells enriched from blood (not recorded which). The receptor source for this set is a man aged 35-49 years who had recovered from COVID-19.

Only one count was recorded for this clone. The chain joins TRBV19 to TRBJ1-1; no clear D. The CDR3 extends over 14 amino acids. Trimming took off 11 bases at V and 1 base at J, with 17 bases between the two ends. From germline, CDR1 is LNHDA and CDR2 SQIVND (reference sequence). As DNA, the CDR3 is TGTGCCGTCGGAGGGTACGAAGAGAACACTGAAGCTTTCTTT. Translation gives CAVGGYEENTEAFF.

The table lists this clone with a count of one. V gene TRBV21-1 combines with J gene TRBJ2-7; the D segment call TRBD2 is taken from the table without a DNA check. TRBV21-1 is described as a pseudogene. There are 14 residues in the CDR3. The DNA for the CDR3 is TGTGCCAGCAGCAAGGGTACCGGGAGCTACGAGCAGTACGTC. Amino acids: CASSKGTGSYEQYV.

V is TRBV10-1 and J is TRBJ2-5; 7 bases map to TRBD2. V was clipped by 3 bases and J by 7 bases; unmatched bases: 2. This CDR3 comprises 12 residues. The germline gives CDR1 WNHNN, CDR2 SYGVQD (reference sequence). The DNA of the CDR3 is TGCGCCAGCAGTGACTCTAGCGGGACCCAGTACTTC. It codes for CASSDSSGTQYF.

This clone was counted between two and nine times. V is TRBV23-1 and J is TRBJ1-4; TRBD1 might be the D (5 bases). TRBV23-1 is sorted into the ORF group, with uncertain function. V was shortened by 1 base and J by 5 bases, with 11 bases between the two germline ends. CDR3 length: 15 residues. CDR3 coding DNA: TGCGCCAGCAGTCAATACGAACAGGAGAATGAAAAACTGTTTTTT. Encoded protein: CASSQYEQENEKLFF.

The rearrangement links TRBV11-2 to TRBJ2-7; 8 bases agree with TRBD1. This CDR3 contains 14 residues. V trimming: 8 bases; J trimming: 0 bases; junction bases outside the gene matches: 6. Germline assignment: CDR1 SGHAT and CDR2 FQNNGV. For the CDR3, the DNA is TGTGCCAGCGGTCAAGGACAGGGCTCCTACGAGCAGTACTTC. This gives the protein CASGQGQGSYEQYF.

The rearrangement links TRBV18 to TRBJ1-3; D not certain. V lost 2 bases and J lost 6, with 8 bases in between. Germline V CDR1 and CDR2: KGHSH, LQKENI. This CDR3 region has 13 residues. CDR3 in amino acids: CASSPIRENTIYF. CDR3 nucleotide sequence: TGTGCCAGCTCACCAATCCGGGAAAACACCATATATTTT.

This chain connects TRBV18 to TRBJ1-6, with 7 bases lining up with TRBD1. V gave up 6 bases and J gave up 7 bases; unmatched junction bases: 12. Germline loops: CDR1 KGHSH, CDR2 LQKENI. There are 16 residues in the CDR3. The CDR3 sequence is CASSPTGAPQNSPLHF. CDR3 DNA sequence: TGTGCCAGCTCGCCCACAGGGGCGCCCCAAAATTCACCCCTCCACTTT.

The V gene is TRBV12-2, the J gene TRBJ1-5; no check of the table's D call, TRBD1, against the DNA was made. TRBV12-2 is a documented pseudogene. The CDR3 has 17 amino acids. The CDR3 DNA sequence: TGTGCAAGTCGCCTATCGGCCGGGACAGGGAGGGATCAGCCCCAGCATTTT. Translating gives CASRLSAGTGRDQPQHF.

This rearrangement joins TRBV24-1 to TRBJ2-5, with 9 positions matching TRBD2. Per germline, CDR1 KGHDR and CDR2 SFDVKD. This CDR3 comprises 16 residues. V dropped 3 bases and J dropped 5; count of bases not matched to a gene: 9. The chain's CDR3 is CATSDPGLAGGETQYF. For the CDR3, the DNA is TGTGCCACCAGTGATCCGGGACTAGCTGGGGGTGAGACCCAGTACTTC.

The CDR3 DNA reads as TGTGCCAGCAGCCCTCAGGGGGGCCGCAATGAGCAGTTCTTC. Translation gives CASSPQGGRNEQFF. This chain joins TRBV2 and TRBJ2-1; possibly TRBD1 for D (7 bases). The CDR3 contains 14 residues. The germline V gene encodes CDR1 SNHLY and CDR2 FYNNEI. Trimming cost V 6 bases and J 6 bases, with 15 bases left between them.

CDR3: CASSLAVRVEGYTF. For the CDR3, the DNA is TGTGCCAGCAGCTTAGCGGTCAGGGTGGAGGGCTACACCTTC. The V gene is TRBV7-2, the J gene TRBJ1-2, with D possibly matching TRBD1 (5 bases). Looked up from germline, CDR1 is SGHTA and CDR2 is FQGNSA. The V end lost 0 bases, the J end lost 8 bases, and 13 bases lay between the germline ends. This CDR3 is 14 amino acids long. The full variable domain, rest sourced from reference TRBV7-2 and TRBJ1-2, is GAGVSQSPSNKVTEKGKDVELRCDPISGHTALYWYRQSLGQGLEFLIYFQGNSAPDKSGLPSDRFSAERTGGSVSTLTIQRTQQEDSAVYLCASSLAVRVEGYTFGSGTRLTVV.

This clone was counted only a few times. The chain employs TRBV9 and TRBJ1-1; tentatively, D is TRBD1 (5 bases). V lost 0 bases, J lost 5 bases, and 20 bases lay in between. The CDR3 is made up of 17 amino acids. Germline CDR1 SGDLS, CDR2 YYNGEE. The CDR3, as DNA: TGTGCCAGCAGCGTAGCTACCCAGGGCGAAGGGTGGACTGAAGCTTTCTTT. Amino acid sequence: CASSVATQGEGWTEAFF.

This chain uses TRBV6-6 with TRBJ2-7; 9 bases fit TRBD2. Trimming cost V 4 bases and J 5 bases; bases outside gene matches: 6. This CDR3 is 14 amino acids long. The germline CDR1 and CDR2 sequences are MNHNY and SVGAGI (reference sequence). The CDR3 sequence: CASSSPGTSNEQYF. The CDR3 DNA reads TGTGCCAGCAGTTCCCCCGGGACTAGCAACGAGCAGTACTTC.

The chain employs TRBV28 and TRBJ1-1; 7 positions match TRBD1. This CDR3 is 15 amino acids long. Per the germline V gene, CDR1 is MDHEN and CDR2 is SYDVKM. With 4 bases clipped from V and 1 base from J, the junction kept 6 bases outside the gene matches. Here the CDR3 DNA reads TGTGCCAGCAGTTCTCCAAAGGGGGCGAACACTGAAGCTTTCTTT. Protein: CASSSPKGANTEAFF.

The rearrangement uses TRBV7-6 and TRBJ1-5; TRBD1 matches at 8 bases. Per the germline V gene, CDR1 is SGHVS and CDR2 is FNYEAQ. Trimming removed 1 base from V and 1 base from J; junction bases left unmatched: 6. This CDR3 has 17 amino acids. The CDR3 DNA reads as TGTGCCAGCAGCTTAGGCAGGGGGCGAATAAGCAATCAGCCCCAGCATTTT. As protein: CASSLGRGRISNQPQHF.

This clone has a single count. Here the CDR3 reads CASSLQGSTNEKLFF. The DNA for the CDR3 is TGCGCCAGCAGCTTACAGGGATCGACTAATGAAAAACTGTTTTTT. The chain employs TRBV5-1 and TRBJ1-4; possible D gene TRBD1, 6 bases. Germline V gene sequence: CDR1 SGHRS, CDR2 YFSETQ. This CDR3 region has 15 residues. The V gene lost 2 bases and the J gene lost 2 bases, with 10 bases spanning the gap.

The CDR3 sequence: CASSFNPGQGNTEAFF. As DNA, the CDR3 is TGTGCCAGCAGTTTTAATCCGGGACAGGGGAACACTGAAGCTTTCTTT. The chain is built from TRBV2 and TRBJ1-1; 9 bases are a match to TRBD1. With 5 bases clipped from V and 1 base from J, the junction kept 8 bases outside the gene matches. There are 16 residues in the CDR3. The germline gives CDR1 SNHLY, CDR2 FYNNEI.

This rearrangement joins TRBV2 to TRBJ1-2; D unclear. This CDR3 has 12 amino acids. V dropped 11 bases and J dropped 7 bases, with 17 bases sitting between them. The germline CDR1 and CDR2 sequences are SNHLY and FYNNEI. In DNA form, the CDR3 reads TGTGCCTCCCGCCGCTCTGTCGGTGGCTACACCTTC. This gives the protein CASRRSVGGYTF. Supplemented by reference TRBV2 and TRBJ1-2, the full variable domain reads EPEVTQTPSHQVTQMGQEVILRCVPISNHLYFYWYRQILGQKVEFLVSFYNNEISEKSEIFDDQFSVERPDGSNFTLKIRSTKLEDSAMYFCASRRSVGGYTFGSGTRLTVV.

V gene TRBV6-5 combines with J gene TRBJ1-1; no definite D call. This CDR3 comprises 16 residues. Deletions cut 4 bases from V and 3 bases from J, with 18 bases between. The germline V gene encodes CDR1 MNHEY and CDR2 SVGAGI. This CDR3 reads CASSFLPTGRDTEAFF. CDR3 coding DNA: TGTGCCAGCAGTTTTCTTCCTACCGGCCGGGACACTGAAGCTTTCTTT.